These 9 T cell receptor beta chains came from one sample sequenced in a study of blood T cell repertoires in COVID-19 (dated by TCRdb to 2019 to 2021). To prepare the library, the immunoSEQ multiplex PCR assay was applied. TCRdb took over this immuneACCESS table, retaining in-frame rearrangements with V and J assigned. Such tables are incomplete; in checked studies, under half of the missing clones stem from an unresolved V gene, and the remainder is unexplained. In this sample the table shows 100,000 or so clones, around 85% of which occur a single time. The ten largest account for 20% to 25% of the sample. The material sequenced was peripheral blood. All receptors come from a man between 65 and 80 years old with active or convalescent COVID-19.

The J gene is TRBJ1-3, the V gene TRBV2; D is ambiguous. V was clipped by 0 bases and J by 2 bases, with 8 bases between them. This CDR3 contains 15 residues. Germline V CDR1 and CDR2: SNHLY, FYNNEI. DNA of the CDR3: TGTGCCAGCAGTGAAGCACTCACAGCTGGAAACACCATATATTTT. This translates into CASSEALTAGNTIYF.

In DNA form, the CDR3 reads TGTGCCAGCAGCAACAGGGTCTTTCTCGAGCAGTACTTC. Protein product: CASSNRVFLEQYF. V usage is TRBV5-5 and J usage is TRBJ2-7, with a weak D call TRBD1 (6 bases). This CDR3 is built from 13 residues. CDR1 is SGHKS and CDR2 is YYEKEE in the germline V gene (reference sequence). The V and J ends lost 4 bases and 6 bases respectively, with 14 bases between them.

The CDR3 loop is CASSFSRRGTDTQYF. The CDR3 region has the DNA TGCGCCAGCAGCTTTAGTCGGCGGGGGACAGATACGCAGTATTTT. The chain combines TRBV5-1 with TRBJ2-3; TRBD2 matches 7 bases. Germline values: CDR1 SGHRS, CDR2 YFSETQ. The CDR3 runs 15 residues. Trimming at V came to 2 bases and at J to 3 bases, leaving 6 bases not matched to a gene. The variable domain in full, with the rest retrieved from reference TRBV5-1 and TRBJ2-3, is KAGVTQTPRYLIKTRGQQVTLSCSPISGHRSVSWYQQTPGQGLQFLFEYFSETQRNKGNFPGRFSGRQFSNSRSEMNVSTLELGDSALYLCASSFSRRGTDTQYFGPGTRLTVL.

As DNA, the CDR3 is TGTGCCACCATTAACCCGACTAGTCAAGAGACCCAGTACTTC. It translates to CATINPTSQETQYF. This chain joins TRBV24-1 and TRBJ2-5; perhaps TRBD2 as D (6 bases). The CDR3 is made up of 14 amino acids. CDR1 is KGHDR and CDR2 is SFDVKD in the germline V gene. Trimming left V 8 bases short and J 2 bases short, with 14 bases between.

This chain connects TRBV24-1 to TRBJ2-2; 7 bases are shared with TRBD1. From germline, CDR1 is KGHDR and CDR2 SFDVKD. The length of the CDR3 is 17 residues. The ends lost 3 bases at V and 1 base at J; junction bases unmatched: 7. Written as DNA, the CDR3 is TGTGCCACCAGTGATGGTCGACAGGGCTGGAACACCGGGGAGCTGTTTTTT. Its protein product is CATSDGRQGWNTGELFF.

The V call is TRBV6-1, the J call TRBJ1-5, with D possibly matching TRBD1 (6 bases). Germline values: CDR1 MNHNS, CDR2 SASEGT. This CDR3 is built from 15 residues. V gave up 3 bases and J gave up 3 bases, with 12 bases separating them. This CDR3 is CASSDPDRPNQPQHF. As DNA, the CDR3 is TGTGCCAGCAGTGACCCGGACAGACCCAATCAGCCCCAGCATTTT.

The genes are TRBV19 and TRBJ1-4; tentatively, D is TRBD1 (5 bases). There are 14 residues in the CDR3. Trimming removed 3 bases from V and 1 base from J, with 6 bases in between. CDR1 and CDR2 from the germline V gene are LNHDA and SQIVND (reference sequence). Here the CDR3 DNA reads TGTGCCAGTAGTATTCAGGGAACTAATGAAAAACTGTTTTTT. This sequence encodes CASSIQGTNEKLFF.

The chain carries TRBV6-5 and TRBJ2-7; 8 bases line up with TRBD2. The trim removed 8 bases at V and 2 bases at J, leaving 2 bases unmatched. The CDR3 length is 12 residues. The germline V gene encodes CDR1 MNHEY and CDR2 SVGAGI. The CDR3 coding sequence is TGTGCCAGCCGGCGGGGGGCCTACGAGCAGTACTTC. This codes for CASRRGAYEQYF.

The rearrangement joins TRBV3-1 (or the pseudogene TRBV3-2) to TRBJ1-2; 7 bases are a match to TRBD1. Trimming cost V 4 bases and J 4 bases; bases outside gene matches: 3. Germline V gene lookup returns CDR1 LGHDT and CDR2 YNNKEL (reference sequence). The CDR3 extends over 13 amino acids. The CDR3 bases are TGTGCCAGCAGCCGACAGGGCCCCTATGGCTACACCTTC. Amino acid sequence: CASSRQGPYGYTF.